This T cell receptor (beta chain) was captured in a study of T cells after yellow fever vaccination. Across the study: Any fraction with a low cell number was prepared using SMART-Seq v4 Ultra Low Input.

As to this clonotype: Its antigen is not identified.

V was clipped by 3 bases and J by 5 bases, with 10 bases between them. This CDR3 is 13 amino acids long. Germline V lookup: CDR1 LGHNT, CDR2 FRNRAP. One entry per CDR3 protein results from TCRdb running MiXCR on the 5' RACE reads. The repertoire consists of 450,000 to 550,000 distinct CDR3 sequences, with about a fifth occurring once and the leading ten covering 16%. The study, taken as a whole, reports: Weaker, the secondary response had a peak occurring faster, on day 5 versus 15. The presence of abundant clonotypes contaminating from the bulk population was possible in FACS-sorted repertoires.

The chain uses TRBV12-5 and TRBJ2-5; the D gene is possibly TRBD2 (7 bases). The TCR comes from a man between 18 and 29 years old who received the YFV17D yellow fever vaccine. The input for sequencing was PBMCs, taken about 20 days after the first yellow fever vaccination. The CDR3 sequence: CASGLGGAETQYF. Written as DNA, the CDR3 is TGTGCTAGTGGTTTAGGGGGGGCGGAGACCCAGTACTTC.